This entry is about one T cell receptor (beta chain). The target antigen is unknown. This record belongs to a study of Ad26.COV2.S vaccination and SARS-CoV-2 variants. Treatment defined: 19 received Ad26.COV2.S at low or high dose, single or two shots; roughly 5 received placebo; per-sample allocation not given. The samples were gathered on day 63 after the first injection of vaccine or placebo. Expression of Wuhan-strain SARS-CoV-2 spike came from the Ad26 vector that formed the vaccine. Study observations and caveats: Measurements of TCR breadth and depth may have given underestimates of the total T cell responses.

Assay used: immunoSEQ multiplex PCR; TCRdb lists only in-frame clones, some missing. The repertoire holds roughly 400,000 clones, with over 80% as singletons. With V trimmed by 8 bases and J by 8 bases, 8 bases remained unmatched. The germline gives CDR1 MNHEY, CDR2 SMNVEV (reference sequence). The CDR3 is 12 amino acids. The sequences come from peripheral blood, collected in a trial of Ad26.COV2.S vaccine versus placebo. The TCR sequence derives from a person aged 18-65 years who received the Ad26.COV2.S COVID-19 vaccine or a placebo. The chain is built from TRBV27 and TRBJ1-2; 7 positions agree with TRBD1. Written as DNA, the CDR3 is TGTGCCAGCTCAGGAGGGGGCTGGGGCTACACCTTC. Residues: CASSGGGWGYTF.